These 10 T cell receptor beta chains came from one sample sequenced in a study of blood T cells in healthy people across ages. Using a J-beta primer mix together with a sample-barcoded 5' primer, a second PCR was run for about 6 to 11 cycles. TCRdb re-called the 5' RACE reads through MiXCR, storing one row per CDR3 protein. Among over 1,500,000 distinct CDR3 sequences listed, more than 35% were seen once. Sample: blood. All receptors derive from a human donor in good health.

This clonotype has a handful of counts. The genes are TRBV20-1 and TRBJ1-5; perhaps TRBD1 as D (6 bases). Germline V gene data show CDR1 as DFQATT and CDR2 as SNEGSKA (reference sequence). Trimming removed 0 bases at V and 7 bases at J, with 19 bases between. This CDR3 has 16 amino acids. In DNA form, the CDR3 reads TGCAGTGCTAGAGATCATAGGAAGGGGGAAGGACAGCCCCAGCATTTT. Translation: CSARDHRKGEGQPQHF.

The rearrangement links TRBV4-3 to TRBJ2-7, with 10 bases lining up with TRBD2. CDR3 size: 17 residues. Losses at the gene ends were 5 bases for V and 5 bases for J; bases not matched to a gene: 15. The germline V gene encodes CDR1 LGHNA and CDR2 YSLEER. CDR3 bases: TGCGCCAGCAGCGCAGGGGCGGGGCTAGCGGGGGAGGACGAGCAGTACTTC. Translating gives CASSAGAGLAGEDEQYF.

V and J are TRBV7-3 and TRBJ2-1; 12 nucleotides align to TRBD2. There are 22 residues in the CDR3. V shed 8 bases and J 7 bases; nucleotides not matched to a gene: 30. The germline V gene encodes CDR1 SGHTA and CDR2 FQGTGA. The CDR3 sequence is CASVFRPHPWTSGVGRWNEQFF. The CDR3 DNA reads TGTGCCAGCGTTTTTCGTCCCCACCCGTGGACTAGCGGGGTCGGTCGGTGGAATGAGCAGTTCTTC.

This clonotype came up many times. This sequence joins TRBV5-1 and TRBJ1-2; D gene ambiguous. The V gene lost 0 bases and the J gene lost 4 bases, with 13 bases spanning the gap. Germline V gives CDR1 SGHRS, CDR2 YFSETQ. The CDR3 runs to 15 residues. The CDR3 loop reads CASSLGSPRSYGYTF. The CDR3 DNA reads as TGCGCCAGCAGCTTGGGATCACCAAGGAGCTATGGCTACACCTTC.

The genes are TRBV20-1 and TRBJ2-5; D possibly corresponds to TRBD2 (5 bases). The CDR3 is 13 amino acids. Germline loops: CDR1 DFQATT, CDR2 SNEGSKA (reference sequence). The V and J ends lost 6 bases and 7 bases respectively, with 18 bases between them. CDR3 nucleotides: TGCAGTGCCACCCCCACGGGGTTGGGGACCCAGTACTTC. Amino acids: CSATPTGLGTQYF.

This chain uses TRBV6-5 with TRBJ1-5; D remains unclear. V was cut by 4 bases and J by 0 bases, with 7 bases left in between. The CDR3 loop spans 14 amino acids. Germline V gene lookup returns CDR1 MNHEY and CDR2 SVGAGI. The CDR3 bases are TGTGCCAGCAGTTCTACATATAGCAATCAGCCCCAGCATTTT. Amino acids: CASSSTYSNQPQHF.

CDR3 in amino acids: CASSLAGRGGSNEQFF. The CDR3 bases are TGTGCCAGCAGCTTAGCCGGGCGGGGAGGGAGCAATGAGCAGTTCTTC. This chain links TRBV7-9 with TRBJ2-1, with 7 bases matching TRBD2. V lost 0 bases and J lost 6; bases outside the gene matches: 8. CDR1 is SEHNR, CDR2 FQNEAQ, per germline (reference sequence). The CDR3 extends over 16 amino acids.

The V and J genes are TRBV11-2 and TRBJ2-3; 7 nucleotides match TRBD2. Losses at the gene ends were 5 bases for V and 6 bases for J; bases not matched to a gene: 14. The CDR3 consists of 16 residues. The germline V gene encodes CDR1 SGHAT and CDR2 FQNNGV. For the CDR3, the DNA is TGTGCCAGCAGCCCAGGACTAGTGAAGGCTCGGGATACGCAGTATTTT. It encodes CASSPGLVKARDTQYF.

V usage is TRBV7-3 and J usage is TRBJ2-3; perhaps TRBD1 as D (5 bases). This CDR3 is 17 amino acids long. V lost 5 bases, J lost 0 bases, and 18 bases lay in between. CDR1 SGHTA and CDR2 FQGTGA come from the germline V gene. The DNA of the CDR3 is TGTGCCAGCAGCCCCTCGCGCCGCGCAGGGAGCACAGATACGCAGTATTTT. Residues: CASSPSRRAGSTDTQYF.

The gene calls are TRBV6-6 and TRBJ2-3; D not resolved. V lost 2 bases to trimming and J lost 0 bases, with 9 bases between them. This CDR3 spans 15 amino acids. Germline V gene sequence: CDR1 MNHNY, CDR2 SVGAGI (reference sequence). In DNA, the CDR3 is TGTGCCAGCAGTTACCAACACTCTAGCACAGATACGCAGTATTTT. Residues: CASSYQHSSTDTQYF.